The clone carrying this T cell receptor (beta chain) was detected ten times or more. Its antigen remains unknown. Exclusion of a patient resulted from uncontrolled infection, other autoimmune disease, pregnancy or lactation. Clinical symptoms, serum thyroxine, TRAb, thyroid ultrasound and orbital computed tomography informed diagnoses. Looked up from germline, CDR1 is SGHTA and CDR2 is FQGNSA. With 3 bases removed from V and 2 bases from J, the gap between germline ends came to 11 bases. CDR3 size: 15 residues. The data are from a study of T cells in Graves' hyperthyroidism and ophthalmopathy. The CDR3 regions of TCR beta were amplified from RNA transcripts. Carried out on the TCR CDR3, a first-round RT-PCR used the HTBI primer set. TCRdb recomputed calls from the multiplex PCR reads with MiXCR, one row per CDR3 protein. Of 600,000 to 700,000 distinct CDR3 sequences in the sample, about 45% were seen once.

Study conclusions and caveats: A model using 13 V-J features told ophthalmopathy apart from stable hyperthyroidism. Blood shared most expanded thyroid clonotypes above 0.001.

Sequencing was carried out using peripheral blood or thyroid tissue (not recorded which). V is TRBV7-2 and J is TRBJ1-5; maybe TRBD1 (5 bases). The clonotype was recovered from an adult man with Graves' disease, either hyperthyroidism or ophthalmopathy (not recorded which). The CDR3: CASSLRGGGNQPQHF. The CDR3 DNA reads TGTGCCAGCAGCTTGAGGGGCGGGGGCAATCAGCCCCAGCATTTT.